Below, 8 T cell receptor beta chains from the same sample are listed, as sequenced in a study of shared clonotypes between healthy human individuals. TCRdb's table, derived via immunoSEQ multiplex PCR, lists solely in-frame clones and lacks some. The sample shows about 670,000 clones, approximately 79% of them seen only once. The sequencing input was memory CD4+ T cells sorted from blood. Subset noted: CD45RA-negative fraction. All receptors derive from a woman younger than 45 in good health.

The chain carries TRBV21-1 and TRBJ2-3; the table's D gene call, TRBD1, was not cross checked with the DNA. TRBV21-1 is labeled a pseudogene. This CDR3 has 15 residues. The CDR3 here is CASSVSGGGTDTQYF. The CDR3 DNA reads TGTGCCAGCAGCGTGTCAGGGGGCGGCACAGATACGCAGTATTTT.

In its sample, this clone was seen many times. The chain couples TRBV6-1 to TRBJ1-2; 8 positions match TRBD1. The CDR3 totals 14 residues. V shed 8 bases, J shed 6 bases, and the junction held 11 bases outside the gene matches. The V gene's germline CDR1 is MNHNS and CDR2 SASEGT. The CDR3 region is CASDPRGRLNGYTF. CDR3 nucleotides: TGTGCCAGCGACCCCAGGGGGCGCTTGAATGGCTACACCTTC.

Only a few counts were recorded for this clone. This chain links TRBV5-1 with TRBJ2-7; D perhaps matches TRBD2 (6 bases). Germline V gene data show CDR1 as SGHRS and CDR2 as YFSETQ. The CDR3 sequence is 13 residues long. Trimming took 2 bases from V and 4 from J, leaving 10 bases between them. The DNA of the CDR3 is TGCGCCAGCAGCTTTCGGGGGAGGTACGAGCAGTACTTC. As protein: CASSFRGRYEQYF.

On this clone: At the DNA level, this CDR3 is encoded by other sequences in the same sample as well. The V and J genes are TRBV2 and TRBJ2-3; D might be TRBD1 (5 bases). Germline V lookup: CDR1 SNHLY, CDR2 FYNNEI. The CDR3 runs to 14 residues. V lost 2 bases and J 1 base, leaving 7 bases between the germline ends. The CDR3 region has the DNA TGTGCCAGCAGTGAACAGGGCGGCACAGATACGCAGTATTTT. It yields the protein CASSEQGGTDTQYF.

The J gene is TRBJ2-1, the V gene TRBV30, with TRBD2 as a possible D gene (6 bases). Trimming removed 1 base at V and 6 bases at J, with 16 bases between. The germline V gene encodes CDR1 GTSNPN and CDR2 SVGIG (reference sequence). The CDR3 spans 15 residues. The chain's CDR3 is CAWSDPGTGTNEQFF. The DNA for the CDR3 is TGTGCCTGGAGTGACCCCGGGACTGGCACCAATGAGCAGTTCTTC.

This chain links TRBV2 with TRBJ2-6; 12 bases agree with TRBD2. Unmatched junction bases numbered 19, after V lost 3 bases and J lost 4 bases. Germline V gene sequence: CDR1 SNHLY, CDR2 FYNNEI. The length of the CDR3 is 22 residues. The CDR3 nucleotides are TGTGCCAGCAGTGACCCACATACTAGCGGGAGGCCCTTCCTCTTCGGGGCCAACGTCCTGACTTTC. Residues: CASSDPHTSGRPFLFGANVLTF.

V usage is TRBV5-1 and J usage is TRBJ1-1; 7 bases line up with TRBD1. V trimming: 7 bases; J trimming: 1 base; junction bases outside the gene matches: 4. CDR1 is SGHRS and CDR2 is YFSETQ in the germline V gene. The CDR3 consists of 13 residues. CDR3 region: CASYGTANTEAFF. The CDR3 DNA follows: TGCGCCAGCTATGGGACAGCGAACACTGAAGCTTTCTTT.

This chain joins TRBV7-9 and TRBJ2-7, with 11 nucleotides matching TRBD1. This CDR3 comprises 15 residues. V gave up 1 base and J gave up 5 bases; unmatched junction bases: 4. The germline gives CDR1 SEHNR, CDR2 FQNEAQ (reference sequence). The CDR3 DNA is TGTGCCAGCAGCTTAGGGGGGACAGGGGGAAACGAGCAGTACTTC. Protein: CASSLGGTGGNEQYF.